This entry describes one T cell receptor (beta chain). The record originates from a study of sequential checkpoint blockade in melanoma. The overall study: Both treatment sequences were followed by maintenance nivolumab.

Treatment meaning: randomized to nivolumab then ipilimumab (arm A) or the reverse (arm B). None of the patients previously received DNA-damaging chemotherapy. The V gene end was trimmed by 7 bases and the J gene end by 10 bases; junction bases not matched to a gene: 9. The CDR3 has 13 amino acids. Germline V CDR1 and CDR2: MNHNY, SVGAGI (reference sequence). Profiled with immunoSEQ multiplex PCR; TCRdb holds only in-frame clones, not every one. Of 10,000 to 15,000 clones listed, 70% to 85% were seen once; the top ten hold just over 25%. This clonotype originated in a human donor with melanoma. The material sequenced was CD8+ T cells sorted from blood (inferred from file names), taken from a patient given nivolumab and ipilimumab in sequence. The rearrangement uses TRBV6-6 and TRBJ1-1; 10 nucleotides match TRBD1. The DNA of the CDR3 is TGTGCCAGCACCAGGGACAGGGGTTTTAGAGCTTTCTTT. Its translation: CASTRDRGFRAFF.